The text below deals with one TCR beta chain. Antigen unknown. Produced via immunoSEQ multiplex PCR; TCRdb's table is partial and in-frame only. This repertoire shows 1.5 million to 2.5 million clones, about 95% found once; its top ten account for 0.9% to 1.5%. The germline V gene has CDR1 MGHRA and CDR2 YSYEKL. V was trimmed by 2 bases and J by 7 bases, leaving 6 bases between them. The CDR3 contains 12 residues. The sample originates from a study of shared clonotypes between healthy human individuals. Study results and caveats: Across subsets, estimated richness was generally greater for naive than for memory populations.

CD45RO-negative, CCR7-selected cells formed the naive CD8 fraction, which excluded terminally differentiated effector memory CD45RA+ cells. The source of this sequence is a man between 18 and 35 years old in good health. Sequencing input: naive CD8+ T cells sorted from blood. The genes are TRBV4-1 and TRBJ2-1, with D unclear. CDR3 protein: CASSQLTNEQFF. CDR3 sequence (DNA): TGCGCCAGCAGCCAATTGACTAATGAGCAGTTCTTC.